This T cell receptor beta chain was profiled in a study of Graves' ophthalmopathy and Graves' hyperthyroidism. Whole-study findings and limits: The majority of expanded thyroid clonotypes above 0.001 frequency also occurred in blood. Ophthalmopathy was separated from stable hyperthyroidism by a 13-signature model with over 85% sensitivity and just under 84% specificity.

RNA transcripts served as template for amplifying TCR beta CDR3 sequences. First-round RT-PCR employed HTBI primers, with a second-round multiplex PCR after it. TCRdb re-derived calls from the multiplex PCR reads in MiXCR, one entry per CDR3 protein. The sample contains about 1.2 million distinct CDR3 sequences, about 40% of which appear only once. In germline, CDR1 is SGHTA, CDR2 FQGTGA. V lost 5 bases and J 1 base, leaving 21 bases between the germline ends. CDR3 length: 17 amino acids. This clonotype has only a few counts. The antigen is unknown. Excluded were patients with other autoimmune diseases, uncontrolled infections, pregnancy or lactation. Clinicians diagnosed using symptoms, serum thyroxine, TRAb, thyroid ultrasound and orbital computed tomography.

The source material was peripheral blood or thyroid tissue (not recorded which). The chain carries TRBV7-3 and TRBJ2-7; perhaps TRBD1 as D (6 bases). The TCR sequence derives from an adult man with Graves' hyperthyroidism. The CDR3 here is CASSKRSPQGQSYEQYF. DNA of the CDR3: TGTGCCAGCAGCAAAAGGAGCCCACAGGGACAATCCTACGAGCAGTACTTC.